The 30 T cell receptor beta chains in this list originate from one sample, sequenced in a study of T cell changes during pregnancy in multiple sclerosis. Profiling relied on immunoSEQ multiplex PCR, and the TCRdb table lists in-frame clones only, not all of them. The table shows 40,000 to 60,000 clones, with nearly 95% occurring only once. The sample was CD4+ T cells from peripheral blood mononuclear cells, taken in the third trimester of pregnancy. The receptors were sampled from a female donor with multiple sclerosis, enrolled in a pregnancy study.

This clone was seen just once. The CDR3 DNA reads as TGTGCCAGCCGGGGAGATACCGGGGAGCTGTTTTTT. It codes for CASRGDTGELFF. The chain employs TRBV6-4 and TRBJ2-2, with D tentatively TRBD2 (5 bases). The CDR3 is made up of 12 amino acids. The V end was cut by 8 bases, the J end by 5 bases, with 9 bases between. Germline CDR1 is MRHNA and CDR2 is SNTAGT.

The V call is TRBV30, the J call TRBJ1-2; 11 positions agree with TRBD1. CDR3 size: 14 residues. V lost 5 bases and J lost 5; bases outside the gene matches: 7. Per germline, CDR1 GTSNPN and CDR2 SVGIG (reference sequence). CDR3 nucleotide sequence: TGTGCCTGGCAGGACAGGGGGCGATGGTATGGCTACACCTTC. Translating it yields CAWQDRGRWYGYTF.

The chain links TRBV9 to TRBJ1-6, with TRBD1 matching over 10 bases. J gave up 10 bases and V 4 bases, and 11 bases lay outside the gene matches. Looked up from germline, CDR1 is SGDLS and CDR2 is YYNGEE. The CDR3 length is 16 residues. CDR3 DNA sequence: TGTGCCAGCAGCCGACAGGGGGCCGAGTGGAACTCACCCCTCCACTTT. It encodes CASSRQGAEWNSPLHF.

This clone has only one observation. The chain is built from TRBV29-1 and TRBJ1-1; maybe TRBD1 (5 bases). Germline CDR1 reads SQVTM; CDR2 reads ANQGSEA. V was pared by 5 bases and J by 2 bases, with 15 bases between. The CDR3 spans 14 residues. CDR3 coding DNA: TGCAGCGTTCTAGGCAGGGTCGGCAACACTGAAGCTTTCTTT. It is translated as CSVLGRVGNTEAFF.

The gene calls are TRBV7-6 and TRBJ2-1; 7 bases fit TRBD2. The V segment lost 5 bases and the J segment 4 bases; nucleotides outside the gene matches: 14. There are 17 residues in the CDR3. The germline gives CDR1 SGHVS, CDR2 FNYEAQ. CDR3 bases: TGTGCCAGCAGCCAAGTCCCGTGGGGGGGTACGTACAATGAGCAGTTCTTC. Protein sequence: CASSQVPWGGTYNEQFF.

The V and J genes are TRBV4-2 and TRBJ1-2; D perhaps matches TRBD1 (5 bases). V dropped 1 base and J dropped 7 bases, with 10 bases sitting between them. The CDR3 totals 13 residues. The V gene's germline CDR1 is LGHNA and CDR2 YNFKEQ. The CDR3 coding sequence is TGTGCCAGCAGCCAAGTTGGGGGAGGTGGCTACACCTTC. Its protein is CASSQVGGGGYTF.

This clone was seen once. The chain is built from TRBV7-6 and TRBJ2-1; D perhaps matches TRBD1 (6 bases). CDR3 size: 17 residues. Trimming removed 5 bases from V and 6 bases from J, with 23 bases in between. Germline CDR1 and CDR2: SGHVS and FNYEAQ. This CDR3 is CASSPYVGGPRGNEQFF. CDR3 coding DNA: TGTGCCAGCAGCCCGTATGTTGGGGGCCCTAGGGGCAATGAGCAGTTCTTC.

The chain is built from TRBV5-1 and TRBJ1-4; tentative D call: TRBD1 (5 bases). Trimming took 4 bases from V and 7 from J, leaving 14 bases between them. Germline values: CDR1 SGHRS, CDR2 YFSETQ. The CDR3 sequence is 14 residues long. In nucleotides, the CDR3 is TGCGCCAGCAGCAGGGGCCAGGGTAGTGAAAAACTGTTTTTT. It translates to CASSRGQGSEKLFF.

The chain is built from TRBV19 and TRBJ2-2; 7 bases align to TRBD1. The germline V gene has CDR1 LNHDA and CDR2 SQIVND (reference sequence). J gave up 6 bases and V 8 bases, and 6 bases lay outside the gene matches. The length of the CDR3 is 13 residues. CDR3 sequence: CASVDQGAGELFF. For the CDR3, the DNA is TGTGCCAGTGTAGATCAGGGGGCCGGGGAGCTGTTTTTT.

V is TRBV4-2 and J is TRBJ2-2; 8 bases agree with TRBD2. Germline CDR1 reads LGHNA; CDR2 reads YNFKEQ. The CDR3 extends over 17 amino acids. J was trimmed by 5 bases and V by 7 bases; bases with no gene match: 15. CDR3 in DNA: TGTGCCAGCAAGCAGTTCGGGTTAGCGGGGCAGACCGGGGAGCTGTTTTTT. Translated, it gives CASKQFGLAGQTGELFF.

The V and J genes are TRBV4-1 and TRBJ1-5; perhaps TRBD1 as D (6 bases). V lost 3 bases, J lost 3 bases, and 15 bases lay in between. This CDR3 has 16 amino acids. Germline-derived CDR1 and CDR2 are MGHRA and YSYEKL. CDR3 sequence (DNA): TGCGCCAGCAGCCAGTTGGCAGGGGCTTCCAATCAGCCCCAGCATTTT. This gives the protein CASSQLAGASNQPQHF.

J is TRBJ1-6 and V is TRBV7-2; D is ambiguous. The CDR3 is 12 residues long. Germline CDR1 and CDR2: SGHTA and FQGNSA. Trimming removed 1 base from V and 9 bases from J, with 4 bases in between. CDR3 DNA: TGTGCCAGCAGCTTAGGAGCTTCACCCCTCCACTTT. It translates to CASSLGASPLHF.

This sequence joins TRBV12-5 and TRBJ2-7, with D hard to call. Germline V gene sequence: CDR1 LGHNT, CDR2 FRNRAP. This CDR3 is built from 13 residues. V was pared by 2 bases and J by 7 bases, with 12 bases between. CDR3 region: CASGLMTTWEQYF. The CDR3 DNA is TGTGCTAGTGGTTTGATGACAACGTGGGAGCAGTACTTC.

CDR3 amino acids: CSVEGGSEQYF. CDR3 in DNA: TGCAGCGTTGAGGGGGGGTCCGAGCAGTACTTC. The gene calls are TRBV29-1 and TRBJ2-7; 7 positions agree with TRBD2. The CDR3 has 11 residues. Germline assignment: CDR1 SQVTM and CDR2 ANQGSEA. J was trimmed by 6 bases and V by 3 bases; bases with no gene match: 2.

The V and J genes are TRBV19 and TRBJ1-1, with D possibly TRBD1 on 5 matching bases. The CDR3 length is 13 residues. The V end lost 9 bases, the J end lost 1 base, and 12 bases lay between the germline ends. Germline CDR1 LNHDA, CDR2 SQIVND (reference sequence). For the CDR3, the DNA is TGTGCCAGCCAGAGACAGTCGAACACTGAAGCTTTCTTT. Translated: CASQRQSNTEAFF.

This chain joins TRBV7-9 and TRBJ2-6; no definite D call. The CDR3 sequence is 14 residues long. The V and J ends lost 6 bases and 0 bases respectively, with 6 bases between them. The germline CDR1 and CDR2 sequences are SEHNR and FQNEAQ (reference sequence). This chain's CDR3 is CASRSHSGANVLTF. CDR3 sequence (DNA): TGTGCCAGCAGGTCCCACTCTGGGGCCAACGTCCTGACTTTC.

This chain links TRBV30 with TRBJ2-3; D gene ambiguous. The CDR3 consists of 13 residues. V lost 3 bases, J lost 4 bases, and 11 bases lay in between. Per the germline V gene, CDR1 is GTSNPN and CDR2 is SVGIG (reference sequence). The CDR3 nucleotides read TGTGCCTGGAGAGTGGGTAGCCCAGATACGCAGTATTTT. It encodes CAWRVGSPDTQYF.

The chain carries TRBV5-6 and TRBJ1-3; TRBD1 agrees at 7 bases. The CDR3 sequence is 15 residues long. CDR1 is SGHDT, CDR2 YYEEEE, per germline. V shed 3 bases, J shed 4 bases, and the junction held 7 bases outside the gene matches. The CDR3 loop is CASSYFDRDGNTIYF. CDR3 DNA: TGTGCCAGCAGCTATTTCGACAGGGACGGAAACACCATATATTTT.

This clone was detected once. This chain connects TRBV5-1 to TRBJ2-3; D unclear. Germline assignment: CDR1 SGHRS and CDR2 YFSETQ. CDR3 length: 15 amino acids. Trimming shortened V by 0 bases and J by 1 base, and 9 bases separated the two germline ends. This chain's CDR3 is CASSLEAPGTDTQYF. CDR3 DNA: TGCGCCAGCAGCTTGGAAGCCCCGGGCACAGATACGCAGTATTTT. The variable domain in full, completed from reference TRBV5-1 and TRBJ2-3, reads KAGVTQTPRYLIKTRGQQVTLSCSPISGHRSVSWYQQTPGQGLQFLFEYFSETQRNKGNFPGRFSGRQFSNSRSEMNVSTLELGDSALYLCASSLEAPGTDTQYFGPGTRLTVL.

The chain has TRBV5-6 and TRBJ2-5; D might be TRBD2 (6 bases). The CDR3 totals 13 residues. Trimming removed 3 bases at V and 5 bases at J, with 11 bases between. Germline V gene lookup returns CDR1 SGHDT and CDR2 YYEEEE. For the CDR3, the DNA is TGTGCCAGCAGCTCCGGGACTGGGGAGACCCAGTACTTC. It yields the protein CASSSGTGETQYF.

The sample holds one count of this clone. The chain couples TRBV27 to TRBJ2-2; tentative D call: TRBD2 (5 bases). V dropped 3 bases and J dropped 5 bases, with 13 bases sitting between them. The CDR3 extends over 15 amino acids. Germline CDR1 and CDR2: MNHEY and SMNVEV (reference sequence). CDR3 residues: CASSFGSGLTGELFF. The CDR3 DNA sequence: TGTGCCAGCAGTTTTGGATCGGGGTTGACCGGGGAGCTGTTTTTT.

The gene calls are TRBV9 and TRBJ1-1, with D maybe TRBD1 (5 bases). Trimming shortened V by 2 bases and J by 6 bases, and 11 bases separated the two germline ends. CDR1 is SGDLS, CDR2 YYNGEE, per germline. This CDR3 has 13 residues. In DNA, the CDR3 is TGTGCCAGCAGCGTCGGGGGAGTCGCTGAAGCTTTCTTT. Translated: CASSVGGVAEAFF.

Here the CDR3 DNA reads TGTGCCAGTCCGAGACAGGGGACCTATGGCTACACCTTC. Protein product: CASPRQGTYGYTF. The rearrangement links TRBV7-2 to TRBJ1-2; 8 bases agree with TRBD1. The germline gives CDR1 SGHTA, CDR2 FQGNSA. CDR3 length: 13 residues. After removal of 9 bases from V and 4 bases from J, the junction contained 7 bases not matched to a gene.

The V gene is TRBV30, the J gene TRBJ1-2, with a possible D match to TRBD1 (5 bases). Trimming took 3 bases from V and 5 from J, leaving 13 bases between them. The germline CDR1 and CDR2 sequences are GTSNPN and SVGIG (reference sequence). This CDR3 has 13 residues. The CDR3 nucleotides are TGTGCCTGGAGATTAGAAAGGGGTTATGGCTACACCTTC. Translation: CAWRLERGYGYTF.

The chain couples TRBV12-5 to TRBJ2-7, with D possibly TRBD1 on 6 matching bases. CDR3 length: 15 residues. V was pared by 2 bases and J by 5 bases, with 16 bases between. Germline V lookup: CDR1 LGHNT, CDR2 FRNRAP. This CDR3 reads CASGLSQGPANEQYF. The DNA for the CDR3 is TGTGCTAGTGGTTTGTCCCAGGGGCCGGCCAACGAGCAGTACTTC. Full variable domain (remainder filled in from reference TRBV12-5 and TRBJ2-7): DARVTQTPRHKVTEMGQEVTMRCQPILGHNTVFWYRQTMMQGLELLAYFRNRAPLDDSGMPKDRFSAEMPDATLATLKIQPSEPRDSAVYFCASGLSQGPANEQYFGPGTRLTVT.

The chain joins TRBV10-3 to TRBJ1-6, with D possibly being TRBD1 (6 bases). Germline V CDR1 and CDR2: ENHRY, SYGVKD. The CDR3 sequence is 16 residues long. Between the trimmed V and J ends, which lost 3 bases and 4 bases, there was a span of 13 bases. This CDR3 is CAISDVTGPYNSPLHF. The CDR3 DNA is TGTGCCATCAGTGACGTGACAGGTCCGTATAATTCACCCCTCCACTTT.

V is TRBV5-4 and J is TRBJ2-3; the match to TRBD2 covers 10 bases. The CDR3 length is 15 residues. Germline assignment: CDR1 SGHNT and CDR2 YYREEE (reference sequence). The trim removed 2 bases at V and 1 base at J, leaving 1 base unmatched. CDR3: CASSLAGGRTDTQYF. Written as DNA, the CDR3 is TGTGCCAGCAGCTTAGCGGGGGGGCGCACAGATACGCAGTATTTT.

The CDR3 is CARDRIRPQGNQPQHF. CDR3 coding DNA: TGTGCCAGAGACCGCATAAGGCCGCAGGGGAATCAGCCCCAGCATTTT. The genes are TRBV9 and TRBJ1-5; D may be TRBD1 (6 bases). From germline, CDR1 is SGDLS and CDR2 YYNGEE. V was cut by 8 bases and J by 4 bases, with 22 bases left in between. CDR3 length: 16 amino acids.

This chain links TRBV19 with TRBJ1-2; D uncertain. The length of the CDR3 is 17 residues. Trimming removed 2 bases at V and 0 bases at J, with 16 bases between. Germline V gene lookup returns CDR1 LNHDA and CDR2 SQIVND (reference sequence). CDR3 amino acids: CASSIQMSGRPNYGYTF. In DNA form, the CDR3 reads TGTGCCAGTAGTATACAGATGTCCGGGAGACCTAACTATGGCTACACCTTC.

The V gene is TRBV29-1, the J gene TRBJ1-5; weak D call: TRBD1 (6 bases). This CDR3 comprises 13 residues. Trimming left V 6 bases short and J 4 bases short, with 13 bases between. Germline V gene lookup returns CDR1 SQVTM and CDR2 ANQGSEA. CDR3 bases: TGCAGCGTGTCCACCGACAGGAATCAGCCCCAGCATTTT. Protein: CSVSTDRNQPQHF.